These 2 T cell receptor beta chains were sequenced from one sample in a study of T cell responses to AZD1222 COVID-19 vaccine. The method was immunoSEQ multiplex PCR; TCRdb's version includes in-frame clones alone and lacks a portion of them. The data show 100,000 to 150,000 clones, roughly 88% seen once. The sequenced sample was peripheral blood, obtained 28 days after the second AZD1222 dose. Receptor source: an adult who received the AZD1222 COVID-19 vaccine.

This clone showed up just once. This chain links TRBV6-5 with TRBJ1-5, with D unclear. CDR1 is MNHEY, CDR2 SVGAGI, per germline. The CDR3 has 10 residues. V gave up 4 bases and J gave up 7 bases, with 2 bases separating them. The CDR3 loop is CASSSQPQHF. As DNA, the CDR3 is TGTGCCAGCAGTTCCCAGCCCCAGCATTTT.

Here the CDR3 reads CASSQSFPWDTGELFF. The CDR3 region has the DNA TGCGCCAGCAGTCAATCTTTTCCTTGGGATACCGGGGAGCTGTTTTTT. The chain employs TRBV23-1 and TRBJ2-2; D is ambiguous. TRBV23-1 is sorted into the ORF group, with uncertain function. This CDR3 is built from 16 residues. With 0 bases removed from V and 5 bases from J, the gap between germline ends came to 13 bases.